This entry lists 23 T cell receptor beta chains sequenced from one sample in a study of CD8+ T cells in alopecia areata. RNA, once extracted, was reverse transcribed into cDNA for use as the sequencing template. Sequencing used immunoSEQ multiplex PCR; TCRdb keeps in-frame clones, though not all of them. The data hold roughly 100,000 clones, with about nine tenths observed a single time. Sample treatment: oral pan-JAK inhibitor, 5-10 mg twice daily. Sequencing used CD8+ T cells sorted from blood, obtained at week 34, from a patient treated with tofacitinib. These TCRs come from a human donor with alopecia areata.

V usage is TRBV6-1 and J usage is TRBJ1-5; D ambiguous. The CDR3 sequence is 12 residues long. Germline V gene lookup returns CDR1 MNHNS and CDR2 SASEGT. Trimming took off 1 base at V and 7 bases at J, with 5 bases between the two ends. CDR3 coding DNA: TGTGCCAGCAGTGAAGTTCCGCAGCCCCAGCATTTT. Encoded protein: CASSEVPQPQHF.

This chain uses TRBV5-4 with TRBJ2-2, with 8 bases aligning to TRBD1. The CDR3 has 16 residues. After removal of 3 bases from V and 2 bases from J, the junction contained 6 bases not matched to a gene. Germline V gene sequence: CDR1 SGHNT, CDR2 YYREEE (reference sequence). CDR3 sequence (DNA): TGTGCCAGCAGCTCCCCCGGGACAGGTAACACCGGGGAGCTGTTTTTT. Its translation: CASSSPGTGNTGELFF.

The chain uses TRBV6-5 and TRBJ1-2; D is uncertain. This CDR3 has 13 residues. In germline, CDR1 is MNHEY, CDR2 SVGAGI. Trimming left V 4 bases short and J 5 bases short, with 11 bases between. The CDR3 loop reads CASSSGLLYGYTF. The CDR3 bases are TGTGCCAGCAGTTCGGGTCTGCTATATGGCTACACCTTC.

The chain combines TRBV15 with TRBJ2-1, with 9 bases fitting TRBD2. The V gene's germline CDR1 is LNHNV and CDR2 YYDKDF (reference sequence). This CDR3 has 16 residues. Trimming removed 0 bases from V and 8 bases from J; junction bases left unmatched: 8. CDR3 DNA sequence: TGTGCCACCAGCAGAGATCGACTAGCGGCGAAGGATGAGCAGTTCTTC. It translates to CATSRDRLAAKDEQFF.

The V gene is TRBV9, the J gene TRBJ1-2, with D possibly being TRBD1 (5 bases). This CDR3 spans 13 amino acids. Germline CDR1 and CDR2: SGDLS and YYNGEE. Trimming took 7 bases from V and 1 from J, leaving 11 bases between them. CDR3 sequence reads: CASAGPGNYGYTF. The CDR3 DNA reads TGTGCCAGCGCAGGGCCAGGTAACTATGGCTACACCTTC.

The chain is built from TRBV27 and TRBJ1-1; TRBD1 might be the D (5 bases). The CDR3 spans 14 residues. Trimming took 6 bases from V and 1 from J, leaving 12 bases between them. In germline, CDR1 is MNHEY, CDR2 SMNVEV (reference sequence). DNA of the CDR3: TGTGCCAGCAGAAGGGGATATGGGAACACTGAAGCTTTCTTT. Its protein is CASRRGYGNTEAFF.

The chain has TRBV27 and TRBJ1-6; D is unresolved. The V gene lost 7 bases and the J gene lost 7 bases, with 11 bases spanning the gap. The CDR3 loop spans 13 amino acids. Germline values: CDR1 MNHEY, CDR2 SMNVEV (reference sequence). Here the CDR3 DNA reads TGTGCCAGCATCGGGTCTTTCAATTCACCCCTCCACTTT. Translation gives CASIGSFNSPLHF.

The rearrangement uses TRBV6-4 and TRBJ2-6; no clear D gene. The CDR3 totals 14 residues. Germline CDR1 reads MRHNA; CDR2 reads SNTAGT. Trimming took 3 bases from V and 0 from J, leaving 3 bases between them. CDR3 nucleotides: TGTGCCAGCAGTGAGGACTCTGGGGCCAACGTCCTGACTTTC. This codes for CASSEDSGANVLTF.

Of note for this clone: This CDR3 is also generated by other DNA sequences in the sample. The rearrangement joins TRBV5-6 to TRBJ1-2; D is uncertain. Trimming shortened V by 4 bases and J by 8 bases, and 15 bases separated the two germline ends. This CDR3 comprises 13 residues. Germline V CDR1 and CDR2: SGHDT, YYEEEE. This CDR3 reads CASSPTPGSGYTF. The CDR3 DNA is TGTGCCAGCAGCCCAACCCCGGGTTCGGGCTACACCTTC.

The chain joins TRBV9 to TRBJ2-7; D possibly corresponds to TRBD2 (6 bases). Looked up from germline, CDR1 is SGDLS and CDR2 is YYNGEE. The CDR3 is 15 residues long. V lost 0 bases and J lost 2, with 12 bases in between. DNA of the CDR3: TGTGCCAGCAGCGTAGGGGGAGGAACGGCCTACGAGCAGTACTTC. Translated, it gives CASSVGGGTAYEQYF.

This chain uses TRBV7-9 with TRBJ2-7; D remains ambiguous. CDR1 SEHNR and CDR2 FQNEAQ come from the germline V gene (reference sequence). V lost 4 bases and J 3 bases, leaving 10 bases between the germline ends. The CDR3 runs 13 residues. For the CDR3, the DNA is TGTGCCAGCAGCTCAGACACTGACTACGAGCAGTACTTC. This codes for CASSSDTDYEQYF. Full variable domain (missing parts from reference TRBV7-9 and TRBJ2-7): DTGVSQNPRHKITKRGQNVTFRCDPISEHNRLYWYRQTLGQGPEFLTYFQNEAQLEKSRLLSDRFSAERPKGSFSTLEIQRTEQGDSAMYLCASSSDTDYEQYFGPGTRLTVT.

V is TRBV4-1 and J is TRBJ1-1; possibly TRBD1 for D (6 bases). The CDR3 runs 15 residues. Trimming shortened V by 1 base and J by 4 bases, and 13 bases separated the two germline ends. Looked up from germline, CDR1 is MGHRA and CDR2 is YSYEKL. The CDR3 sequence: CASSQATGTGTEAFF. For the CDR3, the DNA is TGCGCCAGCAGCCAAGCAACAGGGACCGGCACTGAAGCTTTCTTT.

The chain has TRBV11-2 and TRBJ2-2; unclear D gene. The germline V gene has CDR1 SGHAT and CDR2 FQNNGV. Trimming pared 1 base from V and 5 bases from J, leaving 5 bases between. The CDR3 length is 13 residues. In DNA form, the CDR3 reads TGTGCCAGCAGCTTAGTACGGACCGGGGAGCTGTTTTTT. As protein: CASSLVRTGELFF.

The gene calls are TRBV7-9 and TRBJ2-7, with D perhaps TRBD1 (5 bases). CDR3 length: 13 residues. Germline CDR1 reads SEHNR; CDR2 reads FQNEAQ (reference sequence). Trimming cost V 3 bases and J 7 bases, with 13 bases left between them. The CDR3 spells CASSFGAAEEQYF. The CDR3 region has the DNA TGTGCCAGCAGCTTTGGGGCAGCCGAAGAGCAGTACTTC.

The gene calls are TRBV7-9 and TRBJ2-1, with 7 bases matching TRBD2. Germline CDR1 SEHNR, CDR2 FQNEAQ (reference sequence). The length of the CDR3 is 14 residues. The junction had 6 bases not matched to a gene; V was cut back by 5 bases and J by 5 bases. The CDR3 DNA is TGTGCCAGCAGCCCGGGGGGAGGACACAATGAGCAGTTCTTC. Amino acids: CASSPGGGHNEQFF.

Written as DNA, the CDR3 is TGTGCCAGCAGCTCCTCGGGGGAGCGGGAGGATATTAACACAGATACGCAGTATTTT. Encoded protein: CASSSSGEREDINTDTQYF. The chain uses TRBV5-6 and TRBJ2-3; 9 nucleotides match TRBD2. Germline CDR1 and CDR2: SGHDT and YYEEEE. Trimming cost V 3 bases and J 2 bases; bases outside gene matches: 16. CDR3 length: 19 amino acids.

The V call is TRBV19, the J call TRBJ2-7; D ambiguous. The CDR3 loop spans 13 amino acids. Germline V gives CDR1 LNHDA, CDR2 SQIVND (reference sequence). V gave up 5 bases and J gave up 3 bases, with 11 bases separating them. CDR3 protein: CASSVTANYEQYF. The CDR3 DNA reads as TGTGCCAGTAGTGTGACCGCTAACTACGAGCAGTACTTC.

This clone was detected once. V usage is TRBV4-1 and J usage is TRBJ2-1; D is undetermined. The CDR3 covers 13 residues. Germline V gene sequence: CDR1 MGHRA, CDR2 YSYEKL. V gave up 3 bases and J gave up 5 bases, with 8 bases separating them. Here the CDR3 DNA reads TGCGCCAGCAGCCACTGGACGGACAATGAGCAGTTCTTC. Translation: CASSHWTDNEQFF.

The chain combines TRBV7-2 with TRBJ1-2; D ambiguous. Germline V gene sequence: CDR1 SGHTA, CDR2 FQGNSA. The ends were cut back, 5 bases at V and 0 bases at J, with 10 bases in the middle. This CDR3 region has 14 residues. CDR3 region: CASSPVSSNYGYTF. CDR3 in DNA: TGTGCCAGCAGCCCCGTCAGCTCTAACTATGGCTACACCTTC.

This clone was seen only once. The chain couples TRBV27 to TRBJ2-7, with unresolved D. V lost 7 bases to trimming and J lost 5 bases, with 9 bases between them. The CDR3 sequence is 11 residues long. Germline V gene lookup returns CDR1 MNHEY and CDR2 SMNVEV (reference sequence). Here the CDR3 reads CASNGGDEQYF. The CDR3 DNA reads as TGTGCCAGCAACGGTGGGGACGAGCAGTACTTC.

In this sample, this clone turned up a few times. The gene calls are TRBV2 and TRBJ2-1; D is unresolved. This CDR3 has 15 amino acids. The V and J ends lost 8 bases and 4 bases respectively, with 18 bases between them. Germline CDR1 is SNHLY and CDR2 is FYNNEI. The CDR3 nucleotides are TGTGCCAGCCTCCTGTGGAGTTCGCCTTACAATGAGCAGTTCTTC. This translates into CASLLWSSPYNEQFF.

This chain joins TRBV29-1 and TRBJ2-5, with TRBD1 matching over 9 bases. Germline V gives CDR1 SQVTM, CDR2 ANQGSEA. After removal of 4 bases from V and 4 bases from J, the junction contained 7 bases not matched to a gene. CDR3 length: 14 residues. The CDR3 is CSVAGTGIGETQYF. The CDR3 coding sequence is TGCAGCGTTGCCGGGACAGGGATAGGAGAGACCCAGTACTTC.

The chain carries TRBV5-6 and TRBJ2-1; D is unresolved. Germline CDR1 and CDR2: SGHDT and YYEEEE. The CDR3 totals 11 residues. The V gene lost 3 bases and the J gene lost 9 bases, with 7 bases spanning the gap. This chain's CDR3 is CASSYLGEQFF. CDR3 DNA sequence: TGTGCCAGCAGCTACCTGGGTGAGCAGTTCTTC.